The rows below give T cell receptor beta chains drawn from one sample of a study of T cells in Graves' hyperthyroidism and ophthalmopathy. In TCRdb, the multiplex PCR reads were re-called with MiXCR into one record per CDR3 protein. Of 450,000 to 700,000 distinct CDR3 sequences in the sample, about 45% were seen once. The sample taken for sequencing was peripheral blood or thyroid tissue (not recorded which). The origin of the receptors is a young woman with Graves' hyperthyroidism. Each CDR3 is given with its conserved first and last residue. The D gene is left open where the match is weak. Clone size is stated in some rows and not others, as once, few, many or a class when expanded.

V gene,clone size,J gene,D gene,CDR3 protein,CDR3 DNA
TRBV6-5,NA,TRBJ2-7,TRBD2,CASSELAGAREQYF,TGTGCCAGCAGTGAACTAGCGGGAGCCCGCGAGCAGTACTTC
TRBV29-1,many,TRBJ1-3,NA,CSVEARSKTGNTIYF,TGCAGCGTTGAGGCAAGGTCAAAGACTGGAAACACCATATATTTT
TRBV2,NA,TRBJ2-7,NA,CASSIDRGRGYTFASGRAYEQYF,NA
TRBV20-1,NA,TRBJ1-2,NA,CSAPTRSEEVGYTF,TGCAGTGCGCCAACTAGATCGGAGGAAGTGGGCTACACCTTC
TRBV6-5,many,TRBJ2-7,TRBD2,CATSGLASEQYF,TGTGCCACCTCGGGACTAGCGAGCGAGCAGTACTTC
TRBV7-2,NA,TRBJ2-5,TRBD2,CARSPTRTSGLYQETQYF,TGTGCCCGCAGCCCCACGCGGACTAGCGGACTGTACCAAGAGACCCAGTACTTC
TRBV12-3/TRBV12-4,few,TRBJ1-1,NA,CASSLGNFVPGAFF,TGTGCCAGCAGTTTAGGTAATTTCGTCCCGGGGGCTTTCTTT
TRBV5-4,many,TRBJ1-2,TRBD1,CASSLGDRPNYGYTF,TGTGCCAGCAGCTTGGGGGACAGGCCTAACTATGGCTACACCTTC
TRBV6-2/TRBV6-3,NA,TRBJ2-5,TRBD1,CATTGTGETQYF,TGTGCCACCACCGGGACAGGGGAGACCCAGTACTTC
TRBV29-1,NA,TRBJ1-1,NA,CSVQGRGDTEAFF,TGCAGCGTTCAGGGGCGTGGGGACACTGAAGCTTTCTTT
TRBV12-3/TRBV12-4,many,TRBJ1-4,TRBD1,CASSPGTGMASNEKLFF,TGTGCCAGCAGTCCCGGGACAGGGATGGCGTCTAATGAAAAACTGTTTTTT
TRBV7-2,once,TRBJ2-5,TRBD2,CAGSLMAGVGKTQYF,TGTGCCGGCAGCTTAATGGCGGGAGTTGGCAAGACCCAGTACTTC
TRBV5-1,many,TRBJ1-4,TRBD1,CASSSGQEGEKLFF,TGCGCCAGCAGCTCGGGACAGGAGGGAGAAAAACTGTTTTTT
TRBV10-3,NA,TRBJ2-2,TRBD2,CAISDLGEREVATGELFF,TGTGCCATCAGTGATCTCGGGGAGCGGGAGGTCGCTACCGGGGAGCTGTTTTTT
TRBV20-1,NA,TRBJ1-1,NA,CSAKTDENTEAFF,TGCAGTGCAAAGACGGATGAGAACACTGAAGCTTTCTTT
TRBV3-1,NA,TRBJ1-5,NA,CASSQGRTTVNEHF,TGTGCCAGCAGCCAAGGAAGGACTACAGTCAATGAGCATTTT
TRBV20-1,NA,TRBJ2-5,NA,CSALGGNIKETQYF,TGCAGTGCTCTCGGTGGTAACATTAAAGAGACCCAGTACTTC
TRBV7-2,NA,TRBJ1-4,NA,CASSLAVRGGEKLFF,TGTGCCAGCAGCTTAGCCGTACGGGGAGGTGAAAAACTGTTTTTT
TRBV29-1,many,TRBJ1-1,NA,CSVNGSYTEAFF,TGCAGCGTGAACGGGAGTTACACTGAAGCTTTCTTT
TRBV19,NA,TRBJ1-5,NA,CASSPQGTLNQPQHF,TGTGCCAGTAGTCCACAGGGAACCCTGAATCAGCCCCAGCATTTT
TRBV4-1,many,TRBJ1-2,NA,CASSPQEGGNYGYTF,TGCGCCAGCAGCCCACAGGAAGGGGGTAACTATGGCTACACCTTC
TRBV10-3,NA,TRBJ1-5,TRBD1,CAISGQGGQPQHF,TGTGCCATCAGTGGACAGGGCGGTCAGCCCCAGCATTTT
TRBV19,NA,TRBJ1-1,NA,CASIGKGTEAFF,TGTGCCAGTATAGGCAAGGGCACTGAAGCTTTCTTT
TRBV27,many,TRBJ2-6,TRBD2,CASSLGGTSGSGANVLTF,TGTGCCAGCAGCTTAGGAGGGACTAGCGGGTCTGGGGCCAACGTCCTGACTTTC
TRBV6-2/TRBV6-3,many,TRBJ1-5,NA,CASSKGRPYTNQPQHF,TGTGCCAGCAGTAAGGGACGGCCTTATACCAATCAGCCCCAGCATTTT